Described below is a single T cell receptor (beta chain) sequence and its context. The antigen remains undetermined. J lost 0 bases, V lost 5 bases, and 7 bases had no gene match. Germline loops: CDR1 MDHEN, CDR2 SYDVKM. This CDR3 spans 16 amino acids. The sample belongs to a study of response to subunit inactivated influenza vaccine. Study-wide points: Few additional T cells are recruited per seasonal influenza vaccination, authors suggested.

MiXCR, applied by TCRdb to the RT-PCR reads, yields one record per CDR3 protein. The top ten clones hold about 1.9% of a sample with about 480,000 distinct CDR3 sequences, about 25% of them seen once. Sequencing used CD4+ T cells sorted from PBMCs, obtained around 5 days after vaccination. The gene calls are TRBV28 and TRBJ2-4; 7 nucleotides agree with TRBD2. This clonotype originated in a man aged 45-65 years who received an inactivated influenza vaccine. The CDR3 DNA follows: TGTGCCAGCAGTCCAACTAGCGACATAGCCAAAAACATTCAGTACTTC. As protein: CASSPTSDIAKNIQYF.